Each of the 3 T cell receptor beta chains below was sequenced from the same sample in a study of shared clonotypes between healthy human individuals. Profiling relied on immunoSEQ multiplex PCR, and the TCRdb table lists in-frame clones only, not all of them. The data show roughly 1 million clones, under 80% seen once. The sample was memory CD4+ T cells sorted from blood. Subset given: CD45RA-negative fraction. The receptor set was obtained from a man aged 18 to 29 in good health.

This chain joins TRBV5-4 and TRBJ2-7; 8 bases line up with TRBD2. V trimming: 3 bases; J trimming: 3 bases; junction bases outside the gene matches: 8. The CDR3 has 15 residues. CDR1 is SGHNT and CDR2 is YYREEE in the germline V gene (reference sequence). The chain's CDR3 is CASSSRLASVYEQYF. The CDR3 DNA is TGTGCCAGCAGCTCGCGACTAGCGTCCGTCTACGAGCAGTACTTC.

This rearrangement joins TRBV28 to TRBJ2-7; maybe TRBD1 (6 bases). Germline loops: CDR1 MDHEN, CDR2 SYDVKM. V was clipped by 7 bases and J by 3 bases, with 16 bases between them. The CDR3 runs to 14 residues. CDR3 nucleotides: TGTGCCAGCAACCGACCCGGGACACGCTACGAGCAGTACTTC. Encoded protein: CASNRPGTRYEQYF.

This chain connects TRBV2 to TRBJ1-6; a possible D gene is TRBD1 (5 bases). This CDR3 is built from 15 residues. Germline assignment: CDR1 SNHLY and CDR2 FYNNEI. Trimming took off 10 bases at V and 8 bases at J, with 21 bases between the two ends. As DNA, the CDR3 is TGTGCCATACAAGCCGGGACGAAATCATATTCACCCCTCCACTTT. Translating gives CAIQAGTKSYSPLHF.